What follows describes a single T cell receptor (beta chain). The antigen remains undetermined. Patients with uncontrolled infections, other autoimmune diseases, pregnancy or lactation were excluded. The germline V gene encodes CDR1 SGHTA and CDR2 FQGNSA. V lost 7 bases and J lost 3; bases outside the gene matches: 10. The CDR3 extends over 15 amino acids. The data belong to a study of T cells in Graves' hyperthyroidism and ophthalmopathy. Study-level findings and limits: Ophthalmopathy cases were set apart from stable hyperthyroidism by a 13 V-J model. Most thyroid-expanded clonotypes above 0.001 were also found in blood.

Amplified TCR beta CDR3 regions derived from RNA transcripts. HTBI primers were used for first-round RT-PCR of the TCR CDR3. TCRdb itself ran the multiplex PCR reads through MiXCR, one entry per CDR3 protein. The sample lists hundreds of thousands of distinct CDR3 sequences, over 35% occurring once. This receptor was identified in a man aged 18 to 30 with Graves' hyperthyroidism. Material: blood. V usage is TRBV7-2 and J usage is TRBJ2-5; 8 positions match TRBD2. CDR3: CASTAGGYSEETQYF. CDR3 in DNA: TGTGCCAGCACCGCGGGGGGATACAGCGAAGAGACCCAGTACTTC.